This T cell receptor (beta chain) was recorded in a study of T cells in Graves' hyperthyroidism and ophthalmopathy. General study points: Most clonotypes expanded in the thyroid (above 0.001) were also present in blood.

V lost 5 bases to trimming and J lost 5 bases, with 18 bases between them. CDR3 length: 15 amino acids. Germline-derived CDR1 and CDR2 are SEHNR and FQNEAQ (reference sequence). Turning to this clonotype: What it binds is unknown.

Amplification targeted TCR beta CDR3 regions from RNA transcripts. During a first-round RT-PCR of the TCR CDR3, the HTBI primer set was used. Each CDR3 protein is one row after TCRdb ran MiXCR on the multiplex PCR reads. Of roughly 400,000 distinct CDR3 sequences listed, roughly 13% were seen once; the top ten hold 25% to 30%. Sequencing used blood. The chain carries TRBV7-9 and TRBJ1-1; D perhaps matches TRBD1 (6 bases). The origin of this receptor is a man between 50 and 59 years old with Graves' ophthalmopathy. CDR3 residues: CASSPGGGGGTEAFF. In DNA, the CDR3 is TGTGCCAGCAGCCCAGGAGGGGGGGGAGGAACTGAAGCTTTCTTT.